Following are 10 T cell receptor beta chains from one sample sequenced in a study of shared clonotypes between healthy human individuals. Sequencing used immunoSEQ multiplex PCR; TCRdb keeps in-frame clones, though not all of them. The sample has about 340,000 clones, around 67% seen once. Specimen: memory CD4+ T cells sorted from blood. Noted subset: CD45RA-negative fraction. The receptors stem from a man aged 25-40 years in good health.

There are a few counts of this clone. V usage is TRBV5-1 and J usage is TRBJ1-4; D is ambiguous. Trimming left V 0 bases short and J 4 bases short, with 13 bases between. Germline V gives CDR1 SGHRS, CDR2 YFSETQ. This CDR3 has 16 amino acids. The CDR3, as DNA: TGCGCCAGCAGCTTGGGGGCAGGCGTCGGTAATGAAAAACTGTTTTTT. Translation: CASSLGAGVGNEKLFF.

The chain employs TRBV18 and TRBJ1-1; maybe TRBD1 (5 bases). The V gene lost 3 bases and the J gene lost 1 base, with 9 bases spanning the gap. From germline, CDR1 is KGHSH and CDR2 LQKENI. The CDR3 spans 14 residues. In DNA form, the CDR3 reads TGTGCCAGCTCACCCCGGGACGCGAACACTGAAGCTTTCTTT. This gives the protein CASSPRDANTEAFF.

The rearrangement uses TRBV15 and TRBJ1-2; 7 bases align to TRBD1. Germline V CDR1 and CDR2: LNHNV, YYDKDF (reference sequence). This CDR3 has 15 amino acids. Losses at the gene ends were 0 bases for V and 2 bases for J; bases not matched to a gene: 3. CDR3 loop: CATSRDPTGNYGYTF. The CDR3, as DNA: TGTGCCACCAGCAGAGACCCGACAGGGAACTATGGCTACACCTTC.

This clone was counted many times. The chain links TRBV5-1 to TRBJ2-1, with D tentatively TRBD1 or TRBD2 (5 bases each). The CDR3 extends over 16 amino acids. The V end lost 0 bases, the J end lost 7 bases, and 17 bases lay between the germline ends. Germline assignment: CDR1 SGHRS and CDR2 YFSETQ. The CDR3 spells CASSLVGPRARNEQFF. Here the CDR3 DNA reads TGCGCCAGCAGCTTGGTGGGACCCCGGGCCCGAAATGAGCAGTTCTTC.

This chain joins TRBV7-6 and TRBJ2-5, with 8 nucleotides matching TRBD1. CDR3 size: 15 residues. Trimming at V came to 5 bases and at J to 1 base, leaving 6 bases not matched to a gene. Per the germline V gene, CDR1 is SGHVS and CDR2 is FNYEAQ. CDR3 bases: TGTGCCAGCAGCCAGGACAGGGCTGCCCAAGAGACCCAGTACTTC. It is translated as CASSQDRAAQETQYF.

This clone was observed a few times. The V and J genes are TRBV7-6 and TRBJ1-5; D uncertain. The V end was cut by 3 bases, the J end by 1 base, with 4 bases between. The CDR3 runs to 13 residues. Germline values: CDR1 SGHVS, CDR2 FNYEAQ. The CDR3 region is CASSLDSNQPQHF. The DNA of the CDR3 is TGTGCCAGCAGCTTGGACAGCAATCAGCCCCAGCATTTT.

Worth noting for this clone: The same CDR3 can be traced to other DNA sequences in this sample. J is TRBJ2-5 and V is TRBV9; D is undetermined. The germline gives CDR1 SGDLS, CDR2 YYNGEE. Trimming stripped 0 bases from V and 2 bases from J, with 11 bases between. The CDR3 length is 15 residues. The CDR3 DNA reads TGTGCCAGCAGCGTAGATAGTACACGGCAAGAGACCCAGTACTTC. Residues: CASSVDSTRQETQYF.

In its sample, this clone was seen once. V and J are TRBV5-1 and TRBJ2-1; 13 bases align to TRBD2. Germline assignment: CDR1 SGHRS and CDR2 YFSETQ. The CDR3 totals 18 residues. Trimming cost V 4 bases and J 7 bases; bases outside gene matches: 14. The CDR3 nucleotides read TGCGCCAGCAGCCAGGGTATCCTACTAGCGGGAGGGCGGAATGAGCAGTTCTTC. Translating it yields CASSQGILLAGGRNEQFF.

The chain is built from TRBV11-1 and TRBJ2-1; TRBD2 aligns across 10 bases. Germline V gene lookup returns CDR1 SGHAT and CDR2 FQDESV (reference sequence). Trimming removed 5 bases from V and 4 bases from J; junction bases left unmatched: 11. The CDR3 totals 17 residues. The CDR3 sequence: CASSPRASGSAYNEQFF. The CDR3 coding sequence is TGTGCCAGCAGCCCGAGGGCTAGCGGGAGCGCATACAATGAGCAGTTCTTC.

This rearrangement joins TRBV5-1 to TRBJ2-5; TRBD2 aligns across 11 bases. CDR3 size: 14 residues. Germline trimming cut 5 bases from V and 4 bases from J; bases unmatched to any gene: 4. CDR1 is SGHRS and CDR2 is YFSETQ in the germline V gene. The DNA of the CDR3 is TGCGCCAGCAGTCGACTAGCGGGGCCAGAGACCCAGTACTTC. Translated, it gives CASSRLAGPETQYF.